This T cell receptor beta chain was observed in a study of identical twins. Germline lookup yields CDR1 DFQATT and CDR2 SNEGSKA (reference sequence). This CDR3 region has 14 residues. V lost 1 base and J 5 bases, leaving 14 bases between the germline ends. General study findings and limits: The analysis was cross-sectional rather than longitudinal within donors. Insertions were fewer in abundant cord blood beta clonotypes, whereas memory repertoires showed none of this pattern.

A universal primer site arose from template switching, and cDNA bore unique molecular identifiers. TCRdb reprocessed the 5' RACE reads with MiXCR, giving one entry per CDR3 protein. The sample contains hundreds of thousands of distinct CDR3 sequences, 9% to 15% of which appear only once. This clonotype appeared a few times. Its antigen remains unknown. The sample was also linked to a second study, of yellow fever vaccine responses in identical twins.

Source material: PBMCs. The chain is built from TRBV20-1 and TRBJ2-5; D might be TRBD2 (6 bases). The sequence derives from a woman between 18 and 30 years old in good health. The DNA for the CDR3 is TGCAGTGCTAGAGGGGCGGGGTGGCTGGAGACCCAGTACTTC. Translated: CSARGAGWLETQYF.